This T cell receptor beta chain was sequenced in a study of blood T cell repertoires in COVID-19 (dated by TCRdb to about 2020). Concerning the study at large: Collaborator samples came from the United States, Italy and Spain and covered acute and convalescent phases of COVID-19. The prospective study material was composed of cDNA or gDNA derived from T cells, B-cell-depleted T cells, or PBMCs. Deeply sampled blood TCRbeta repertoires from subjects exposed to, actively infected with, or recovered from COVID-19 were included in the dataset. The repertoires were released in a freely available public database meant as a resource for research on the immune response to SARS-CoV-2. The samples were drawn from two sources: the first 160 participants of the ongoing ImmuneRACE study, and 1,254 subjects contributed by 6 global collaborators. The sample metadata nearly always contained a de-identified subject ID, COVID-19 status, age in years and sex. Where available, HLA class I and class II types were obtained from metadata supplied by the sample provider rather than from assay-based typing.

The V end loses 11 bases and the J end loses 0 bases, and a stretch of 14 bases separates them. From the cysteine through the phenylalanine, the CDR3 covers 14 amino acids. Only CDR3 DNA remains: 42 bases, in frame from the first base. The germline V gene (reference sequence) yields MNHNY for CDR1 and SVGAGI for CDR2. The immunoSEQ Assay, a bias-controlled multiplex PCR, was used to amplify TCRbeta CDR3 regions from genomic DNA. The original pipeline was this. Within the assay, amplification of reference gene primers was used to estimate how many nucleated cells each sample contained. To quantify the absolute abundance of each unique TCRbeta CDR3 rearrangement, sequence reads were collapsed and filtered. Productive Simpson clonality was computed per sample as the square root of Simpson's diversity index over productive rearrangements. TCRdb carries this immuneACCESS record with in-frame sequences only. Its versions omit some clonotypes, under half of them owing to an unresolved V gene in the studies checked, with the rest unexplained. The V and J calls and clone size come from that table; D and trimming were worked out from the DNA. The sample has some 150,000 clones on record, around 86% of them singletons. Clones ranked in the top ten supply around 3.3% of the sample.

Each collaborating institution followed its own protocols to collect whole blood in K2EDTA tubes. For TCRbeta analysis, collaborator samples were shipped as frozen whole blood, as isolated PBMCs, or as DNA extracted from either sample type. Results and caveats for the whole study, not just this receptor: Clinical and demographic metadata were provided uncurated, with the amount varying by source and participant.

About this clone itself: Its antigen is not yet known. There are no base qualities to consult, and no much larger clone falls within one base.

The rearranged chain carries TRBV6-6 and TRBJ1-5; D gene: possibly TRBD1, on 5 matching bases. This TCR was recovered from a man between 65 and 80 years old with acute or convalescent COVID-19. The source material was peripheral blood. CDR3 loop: CAARAPYSNQPQHF. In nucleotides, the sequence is TGTGCCGCCAGGGCCCCTTATAGCAATCAGCCCCAGCATTTT.